This passage covers 9 T cell receptor beta chains from one sample sequenced in a study of CD8 T cells in ankylosing spondylitis. TCRdb analysed the 5' RACE reads with MiXCR anew, one entry per CDR3 protein. In the table there are some 30,000 distinct CDR3 sequences, 11% to 15% of which are singletons. The source material was blood. These receptors all come from a male donor with ankylosing spondylitis or in good health (not recorded which).

This clonotype was detected only a few times. V is TRBV27 and J is TRBJ2-3; weak D call: TRBD2 (5 bases). CDR1 MNHEY and CDR2 SMNVEV come from the germline V gene (reference sequence). The CDR3 is 10 residues long. Trimming took 10 bases from V and 6 from J, leaving 8 bases between them. The CDR3 loop is CATGEDTQYF. The DNA of the CDR3 is TGTGCCACCGGGGAGGATACGCAGTATTTT.

This clonotype turned up a few times. This chain links TRBV5-1 with TRBJ1-1; 9 bases align to TRBD1. Unmatched junction bases numbered 6, after V lost 6 bases and J lost 3 bases. Germline lookup yields CDR1 SGHRS and CDR2 YFSETQ. This CDR3 has 14 residues. The CDR3 region is CASTLGQGYTEAFF. The CDR3, as DNA: TGCGCCAGCACCCTAGGACAGGGGTACACTGAAGCTTTCTTT.

This clonotype has only a few counts. The V call is TRBV7-2, the J call TRBJ2-1, with no clear D. Germline V gene lookup returns CDR1 SGHTA and CDR2 FQGNSA. V lost 1 base, J lost 10 bases, and 8 bases lay in between. The length of the CDR3 is 12 residues. The DNA of the CDR3 is TGTGCCAGCAGCTTAGAAACTGGGGAGCAGTTCTTC. As protein: CASSLETGEQFF.

This chain links TRBV12-3 or TRBV12-4 with TRBJ1-4, with a tentative D call TRBD1 (6 bases). This CDR3 has 15 residues. Between the trimmed V and J ends, which lost 4 bases and 8 bases, there was a span of 17 bases. The CDR3 spells CASSSTGLGSEKLFF. The DNA for the CDR3 is TGTGCCAGCAGTTCCACAGGGTTGGGGAGCGAAAAACTGTTTTTT.

The V gene is TRBV5-1, the J gene TRBJ2-1, with TRBD2 matching 8 bases. CDR1 SGHRS and CDR2 YFSETQ come from the germline V gene. After removal of 0 bases from V and 5 bases from J, the junction contained 10 bases not matched to a gene. The CDR3 consists of 17 residues. In DNA, the CDR3 is TGCGCCAGCAGCTTGGCCGGGAGGGAGGGATTCGACAATGAGCAGTTCTTC. It yields the protein CASSLAGREGFDNEQFF.

The chain combines TRBV5-5 with TRBJ1-1; tentative D call: TRBD1 (6 bases). From germline, CDR1 is SGHKS and CDR2 YYEKEE (reference sequence). The CDR3 is 16 residues long. Deletions cut 0 bases from V and 1 base from J, with 13 bases between. Written as DNA, the CDR3 is TGTGCCAGCAGCTTGGAGGGGGGCCCCAGGAACACTGAAGCTTTCTTT. Its translation: CASSLEGGPRNTEAFF.

This clonotype was recorded once. This sequence joins TRBV20-1 and TRBJ2-1; no firm D call. Per germline, CDR1 DFQATT and CDR2 SNEGSKA (reference sequence). V was shortened by 1 base and J by 9 bases, with 22 bases between the two germline ends. CDR3 size: 16 residues. This chain's CDR3 is CSARGIGRNYGSEQFF. The CDR3 bases are TGCAGTGCTAGAGGAATAGGTCGAAACTATGGAAGTGAGCAGTTCTTC.

Concerning this clonotype itself: Germline and junction disagree at one end, which may indicate a read error. The genes are TRBV6-2 or TRBV6-3 and TRBJ2-7; the D is unclear. The CDR3 has 11 amino acids. Germline V gives CDR1 MNHEY, CDR2 SVGEGT. In nucleotides, the CDR3 is TGTGCCAGCAGCAAACAGAGTCGTGTAAGGTTC. Translated: CASSKQSRVRF.

J is TRBJ2-1 and V is TRBV6-6; TRBD1 is a possible D gene (5 bases). V lost 5 bases and J 10 bases, leaving 9 bases between the germline ends. The CDR3 is made up of 11 amino acids. Germline V gene lookup returns CDR1 MNHNY and CDR2 SVGAGI (reference sequence). As DNA, the CDR3 is TGTGCCAGCAGTCCCAAGGGGGAGCAGTTCTTC. Translating it yields CASSPKGEQFF.